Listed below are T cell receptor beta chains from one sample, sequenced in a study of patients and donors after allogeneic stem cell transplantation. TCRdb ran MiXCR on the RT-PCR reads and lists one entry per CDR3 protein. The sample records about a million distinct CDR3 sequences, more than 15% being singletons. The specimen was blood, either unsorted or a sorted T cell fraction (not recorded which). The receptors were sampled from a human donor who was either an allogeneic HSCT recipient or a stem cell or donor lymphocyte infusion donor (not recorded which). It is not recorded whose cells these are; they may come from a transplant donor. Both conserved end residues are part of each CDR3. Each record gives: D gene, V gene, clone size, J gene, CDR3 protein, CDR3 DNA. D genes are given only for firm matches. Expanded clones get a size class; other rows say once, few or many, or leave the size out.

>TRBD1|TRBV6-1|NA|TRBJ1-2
CASSGQGMATGYTF
TGTGCCAGCAGTGGACAGGGGATGGCTACGGGCTACACCTTC
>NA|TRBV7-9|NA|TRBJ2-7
CASSKRDLLYEQYF
TGTGCCAGCAGCAAAAGGGACCTACTCTACGAGCAGTACTTC
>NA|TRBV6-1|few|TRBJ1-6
CASSWDTGNSPLHF
TGTGCCAGCAGCTGGGACACAGGGAATTCACCCCTCCACTTT
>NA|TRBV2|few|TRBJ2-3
CASNGAGDTQYF
TGTGCCAGCAACGGAGCCGGAGATACGCAGTATTTT
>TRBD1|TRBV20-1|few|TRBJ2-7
CSADPGQADEQYF
TGCAGTGCTGATCCGGGACAGGCCGACGAGCAGTACTTC
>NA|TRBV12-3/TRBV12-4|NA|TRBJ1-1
CASSLKQGNTEAFF
TGTGCCAGCAGTTTAAAGCAGGGAAACACTGAAGCTTTCTTT
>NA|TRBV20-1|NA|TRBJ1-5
CSASRGPERGQPQHF
TGCAGTGCTAGCAGGGGACCGGAAAGGGGTCAGCCCCAGCATTTT
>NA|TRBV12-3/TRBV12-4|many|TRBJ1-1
CASSLSMRGTEAFF
TGTGCCAGCAGTTTATCAATGAGGGGCACTGAAGCTTTCTTT
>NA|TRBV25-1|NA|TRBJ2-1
CASSEFGPGYDNEQFF
TGTGCCAGCAGTGAATTCGGGCCCGGTTATGACAATGAGCAGTTCTTC
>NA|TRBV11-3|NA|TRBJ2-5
CASSRTQGQKTQYF
TGTGCCAGCAGCCGTACCCAGGGACAAAAGACCCAGTACTTC
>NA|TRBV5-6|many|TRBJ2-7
CASSGDIGLTYEQYF
TGTGCCAGCAGCGGGGACATTGGATTAACCTACGAGCAGTACTTC
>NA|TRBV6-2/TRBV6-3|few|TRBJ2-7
CASSYGGYPSSYEQYF
TGTGCCAGCAGTTACGGGGGGTACCCCAGCTCCTACGAGCAGTACTTC
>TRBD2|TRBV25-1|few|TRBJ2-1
CASSDWGRGTLAELNEQFF
TGTGCCAGCAGTGATTGGGGCCGGGGGACCCTAGCGGAGCTCAATGAGCAGTTCTTC
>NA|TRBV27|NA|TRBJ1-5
CASSLYPPASQPQHF
TGTGCCAGCAGTTTATATCCACCTGCGAGCCAGCCCCAGCATTTT
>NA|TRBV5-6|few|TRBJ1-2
CASSFAPGSHGYTF
TGTGCCAGCAGCTTTGCGCCAGGGAGCCATGGCTACACCTTC
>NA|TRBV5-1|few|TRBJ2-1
CASSEGGVPAIFF
TGCGCCAGCAGTGAGGGGGGAGTACCTGCGATATTCTTC
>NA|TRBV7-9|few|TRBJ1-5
CASSPIGSMDSNQPQHF
TGTGCCAGCAGCCCCATCGGTTCCATGGACAGCAATCAGCCCCAGCATTTT
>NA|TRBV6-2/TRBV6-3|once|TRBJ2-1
CASSYSRGADEQFF
TGTGCCAGCAGTTACTCGAGGGGCGCGGATGAGCAGTTCTTC
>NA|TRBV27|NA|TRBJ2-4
CASSPLRGLAKNIQYF
TGTGCCAGCAGTCCACTTAGGGGTCTGGCCAAAAACATTCAGTACTTC
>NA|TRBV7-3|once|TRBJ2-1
CASSSLPRAQQFF
TGTGCCAGCAGCTCCCTGCCGAGGGCCCAGCAGTTCTTC
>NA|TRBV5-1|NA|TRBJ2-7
CASSSPTGSYEQYF
TGCGCCAGCAGCAGCCCGACAGGTTCCTACGAGCAGTACTTC
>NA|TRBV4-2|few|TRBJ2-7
CASSQESGTRYEQYF
TGTGCCAGCAGCCAAGAGTCCGGGACCAGGTACGAGCAGTACTTC
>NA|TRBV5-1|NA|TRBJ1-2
CASSLAWDLNYGYTF
TGCGCCAGCAGCTTGGCTTGGGACTTAAACTATGGCTACACCTTC
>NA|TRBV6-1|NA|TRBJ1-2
CASRVDHPGYGYTF
TGTGCCAGCAGGGTGGACCACCCCGGCTATGGCTACACCTTC
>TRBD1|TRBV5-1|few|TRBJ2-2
CAIQTGETGELFF
TGCGCCATCCAGACAGGGGAAACCGGGGAGCTGTTTTTT
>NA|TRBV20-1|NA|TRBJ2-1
CSASRDHNEQFF
TGCAGTGCTTCCCGGGACCACAATGAGCAGTTCTTC
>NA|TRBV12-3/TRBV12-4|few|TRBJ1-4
CASSLRVGSEKLFF
TGTGCCAGCAGCCTTAGGGTAGGCAGTGAAAAACTGTTTTTT
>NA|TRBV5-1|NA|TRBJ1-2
CASSTQGHGYTF
TGCGCCAGCAGCACACAGGGCCATGGCTACACCTTC
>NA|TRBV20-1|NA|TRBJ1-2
CSARYGYTF
TGCAGTGCCCGCTATGGCTACACCTTC
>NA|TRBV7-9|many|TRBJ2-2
CASSLAPTDTGELFF
TGTGCCAGCAGCTTAGCACCGACAGACACCGGGGAGCTGTTTTTT
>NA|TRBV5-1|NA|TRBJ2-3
CASSPLPGGVTDTQYF
TGCGCCAGCAGCCCCCTTCCTGGGGGAGTGACAGATACGCAGTATTTT
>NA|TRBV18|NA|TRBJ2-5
CASSPLSGQETQYF
TGTGCCAGCTCACCACTCTCAGGCCAAGAGACCCAGTACTTC
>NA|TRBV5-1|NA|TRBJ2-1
CASSWTERWEQFF
TGCGCCAGCAGCTGGACCGAACGGTGGGAGCAGTTCTTC
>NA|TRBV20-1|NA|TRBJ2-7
CSASTAISYEQYF
TGCAGTGCTAGTACCGCCATCTCCTACGAGCAGTACTTC
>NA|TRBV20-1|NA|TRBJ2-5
CSASEGIQETQYF
TGCAGTGCGTCTGAGGGAATCCAAGAGACCCAGTACTTC
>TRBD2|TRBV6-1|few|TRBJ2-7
CASRPSGGGVDQYF
TGTGCCAGCAGGCCATCTGGCGGGGGAGTCGATCAGTACTTC
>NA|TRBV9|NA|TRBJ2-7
CASSVGATSSYEQYF
TGTGCCAGCAGCGTAGGAGCGACCAGCTCCTACGAGCAGTACTTC
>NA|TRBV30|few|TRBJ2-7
CAWSPRSSYEQYF
TGTGCCTGGAGTCCTCGGAGCTCCTACGAGCAGTACTTC
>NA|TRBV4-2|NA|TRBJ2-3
CASSRGGVGADTQYF
TGTGCCAGCAGCCGAGGAGGGGTTGGGGCAGATACGCAGTATTTT